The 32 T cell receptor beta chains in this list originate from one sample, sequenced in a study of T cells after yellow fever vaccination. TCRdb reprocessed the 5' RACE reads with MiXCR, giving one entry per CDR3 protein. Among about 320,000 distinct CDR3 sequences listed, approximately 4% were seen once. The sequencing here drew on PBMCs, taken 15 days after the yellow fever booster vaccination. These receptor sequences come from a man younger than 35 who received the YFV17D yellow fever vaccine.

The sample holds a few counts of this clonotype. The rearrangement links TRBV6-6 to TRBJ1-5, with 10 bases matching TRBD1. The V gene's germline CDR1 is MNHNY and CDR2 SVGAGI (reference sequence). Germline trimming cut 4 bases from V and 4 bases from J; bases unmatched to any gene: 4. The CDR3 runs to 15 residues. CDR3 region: CASSSTGGVNQPQHF. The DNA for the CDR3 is TGTGCCAGCAGTTCGACAGGGGGCGTTAATCAGCCCCAGCATTTT.

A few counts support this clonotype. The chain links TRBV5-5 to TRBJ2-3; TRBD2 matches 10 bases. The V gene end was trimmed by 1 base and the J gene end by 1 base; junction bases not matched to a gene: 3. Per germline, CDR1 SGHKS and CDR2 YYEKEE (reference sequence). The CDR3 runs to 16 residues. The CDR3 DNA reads TGTGCCAGCAGCTTGTATCTAGCGGGGGGCACAGATACGCAGTATTTT. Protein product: CASSLYLAGGTDTQYF.

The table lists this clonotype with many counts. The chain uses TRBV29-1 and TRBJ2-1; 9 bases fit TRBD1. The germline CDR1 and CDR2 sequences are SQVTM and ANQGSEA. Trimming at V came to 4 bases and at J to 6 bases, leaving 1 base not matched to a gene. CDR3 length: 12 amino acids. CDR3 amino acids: CSVVTGGNEQFF. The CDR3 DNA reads TGCAGCGTTGTGACAGGGGGCAATGAGCAGTTCTTC.

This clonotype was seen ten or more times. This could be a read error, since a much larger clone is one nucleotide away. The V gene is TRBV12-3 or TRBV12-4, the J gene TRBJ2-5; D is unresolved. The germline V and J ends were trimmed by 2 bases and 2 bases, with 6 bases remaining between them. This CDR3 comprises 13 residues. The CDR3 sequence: CASSLNRQETQYF. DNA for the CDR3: TGTGCCAGCAGTTTAAACAGACAAGAGACCCAGTACTTC.

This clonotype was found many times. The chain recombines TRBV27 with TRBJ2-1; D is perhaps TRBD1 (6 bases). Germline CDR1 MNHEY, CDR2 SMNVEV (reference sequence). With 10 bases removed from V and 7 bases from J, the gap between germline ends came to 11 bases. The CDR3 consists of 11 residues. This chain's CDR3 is CATARGNEQFF. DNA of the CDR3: TGTGCCACCGCCAGGGGAAATGAGCAGTTCTTC.

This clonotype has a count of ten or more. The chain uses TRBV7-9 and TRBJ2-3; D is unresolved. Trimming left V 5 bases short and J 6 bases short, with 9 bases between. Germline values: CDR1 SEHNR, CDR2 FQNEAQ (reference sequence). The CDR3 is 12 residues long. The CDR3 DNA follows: TGTGCCAGCAGCCCTATCCAGGATACGCAGTATTTT. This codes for CASSPIQDTQYF.

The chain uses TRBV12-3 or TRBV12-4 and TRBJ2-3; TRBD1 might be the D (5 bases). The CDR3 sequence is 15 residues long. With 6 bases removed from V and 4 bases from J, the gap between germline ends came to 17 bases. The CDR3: CASRPTAYRADTQYF. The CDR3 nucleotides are TGTGCCAGCAGACCGACAGCTTATAGGGCAGATACGCAGTATTTT.

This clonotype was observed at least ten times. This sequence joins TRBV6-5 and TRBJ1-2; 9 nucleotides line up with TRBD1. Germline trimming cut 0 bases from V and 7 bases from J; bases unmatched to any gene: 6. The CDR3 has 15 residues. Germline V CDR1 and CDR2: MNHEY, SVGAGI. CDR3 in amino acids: CASSYSIGQGFGYTF. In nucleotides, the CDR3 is TGTGCCAGCAGTTACTCGATAGGACAGGGGTTTGGCTACACCTTC.

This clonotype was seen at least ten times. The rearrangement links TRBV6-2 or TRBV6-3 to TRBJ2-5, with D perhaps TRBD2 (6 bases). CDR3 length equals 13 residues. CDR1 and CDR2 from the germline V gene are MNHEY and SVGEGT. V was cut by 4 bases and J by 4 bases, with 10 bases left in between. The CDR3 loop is CASSSGLIETQYF. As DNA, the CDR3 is TGTGCCAGCAGTTCGGGACTTATAGAGACCCAGTACTTC.

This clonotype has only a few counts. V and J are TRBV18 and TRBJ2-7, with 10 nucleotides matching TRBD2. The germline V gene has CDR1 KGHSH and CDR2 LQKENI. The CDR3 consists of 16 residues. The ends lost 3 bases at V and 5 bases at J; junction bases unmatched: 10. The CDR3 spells CASSPFLAGGKDEQYF. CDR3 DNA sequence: TGTGCCAGCTCACCGTTCTTAGCGGGGGGCAAGGACGAGCAGTACTTC.

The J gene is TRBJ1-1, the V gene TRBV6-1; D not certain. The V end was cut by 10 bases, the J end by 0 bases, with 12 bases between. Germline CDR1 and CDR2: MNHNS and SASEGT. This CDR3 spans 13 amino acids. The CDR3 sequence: CANEQSLNTEAFF. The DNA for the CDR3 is TGTGCCAACGAACAGAGCCTGAACACTGAAGCTTTCTTT.

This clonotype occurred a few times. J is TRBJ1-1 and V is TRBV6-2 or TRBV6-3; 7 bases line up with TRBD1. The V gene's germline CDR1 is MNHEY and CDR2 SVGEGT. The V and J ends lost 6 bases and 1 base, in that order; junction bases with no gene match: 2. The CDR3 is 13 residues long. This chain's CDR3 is CASRHRGNTEAFF. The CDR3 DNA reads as TGTGCCAGCAGGCACAGGGGGAACACTGAAGCTTTCTTT.

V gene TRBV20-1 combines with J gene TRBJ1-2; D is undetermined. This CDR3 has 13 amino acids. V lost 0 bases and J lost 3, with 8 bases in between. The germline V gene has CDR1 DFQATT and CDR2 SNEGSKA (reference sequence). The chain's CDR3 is CSARDQRDYGYTF. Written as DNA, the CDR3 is TGCAGTGCTAGAGATCAGCGGGACTATGGCTACACCTTC.

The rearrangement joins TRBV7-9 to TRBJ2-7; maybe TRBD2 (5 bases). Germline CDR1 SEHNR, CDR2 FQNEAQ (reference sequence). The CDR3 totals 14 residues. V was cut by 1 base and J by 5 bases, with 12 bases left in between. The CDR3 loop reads CASSLGLPRDEQYF. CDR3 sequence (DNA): TGTGCCAGCAGCTTAGGACTTCCGAGGGACGAGCAGTACTTC. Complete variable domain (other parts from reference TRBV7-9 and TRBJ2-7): DTGVSQNPRHKITKRGQNVTFRCDPISEHNRLYWYRQTLGQGPEFLTYFQNEAQLEKSRLLSDRFSAERPKGSFSTLEIQRTEQGDSAMYLCASSLGLPRDEQYFGPGTRLTVT.

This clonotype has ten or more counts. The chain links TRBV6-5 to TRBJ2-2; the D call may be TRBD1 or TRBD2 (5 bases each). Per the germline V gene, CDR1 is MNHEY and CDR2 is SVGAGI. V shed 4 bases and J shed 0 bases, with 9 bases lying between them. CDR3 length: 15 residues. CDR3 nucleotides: TGTGCCAGCAGTTCCGGGACGGCGAACACCGGGGAGCTGTTTTTT. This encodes CASSSGTANTGELFF.

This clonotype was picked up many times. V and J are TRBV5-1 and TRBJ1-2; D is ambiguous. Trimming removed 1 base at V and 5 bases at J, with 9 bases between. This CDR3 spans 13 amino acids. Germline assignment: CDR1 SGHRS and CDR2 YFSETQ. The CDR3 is CASSLSDLYGYTF. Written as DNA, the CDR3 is TGCGCCAGCAGCTTGTCCGACCTTTATGGCTACACCTTC.

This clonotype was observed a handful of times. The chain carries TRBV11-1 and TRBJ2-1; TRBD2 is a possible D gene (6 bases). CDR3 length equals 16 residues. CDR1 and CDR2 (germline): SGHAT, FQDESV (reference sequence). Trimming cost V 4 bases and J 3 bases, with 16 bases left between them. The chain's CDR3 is CASSSRGEWDYNEQFF. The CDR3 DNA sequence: TGTGCCAGCAGCTCCCGCGGGGAGTGGGACTACAATGAGCAGTTCTTC.

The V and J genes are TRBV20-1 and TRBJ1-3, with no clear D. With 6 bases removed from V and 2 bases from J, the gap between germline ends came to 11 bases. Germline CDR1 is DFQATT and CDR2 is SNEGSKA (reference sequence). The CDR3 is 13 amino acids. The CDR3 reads CSAAGEAGNTIYF. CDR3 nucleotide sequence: TGCAGTGCCGCGGGAGAAGCTGGAAACACCATATATTTT.

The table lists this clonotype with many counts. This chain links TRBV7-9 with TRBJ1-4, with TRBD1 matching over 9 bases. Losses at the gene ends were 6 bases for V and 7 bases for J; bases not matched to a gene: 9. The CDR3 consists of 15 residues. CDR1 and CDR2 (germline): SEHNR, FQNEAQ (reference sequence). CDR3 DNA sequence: TGTGCCAGCAGACGCACAGGGGGCGTAGGTGAAAAACTGTTTTTT. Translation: CASRRTGGVGEKLFF.

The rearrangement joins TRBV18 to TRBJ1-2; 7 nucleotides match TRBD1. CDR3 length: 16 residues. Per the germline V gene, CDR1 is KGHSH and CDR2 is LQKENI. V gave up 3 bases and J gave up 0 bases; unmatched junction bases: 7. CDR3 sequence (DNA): TGTGCCAGCTCACCTTATACGGGACAGACTAACTATGGCTACACCTTC. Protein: CASSPYTGQTNYGYTF.

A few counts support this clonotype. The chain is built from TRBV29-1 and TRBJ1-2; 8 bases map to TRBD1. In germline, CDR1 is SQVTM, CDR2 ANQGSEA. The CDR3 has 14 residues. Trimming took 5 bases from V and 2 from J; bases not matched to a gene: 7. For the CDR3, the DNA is TGCAGCGTTCCGGGACAGGATCCGAACTATGGCTACACCTTC. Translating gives CSVPGQDPNYGYTF.

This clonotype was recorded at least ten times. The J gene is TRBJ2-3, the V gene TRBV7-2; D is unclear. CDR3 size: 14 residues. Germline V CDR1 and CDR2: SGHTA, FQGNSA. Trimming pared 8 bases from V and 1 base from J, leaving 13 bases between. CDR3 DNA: TGTGCCAGCCGCCCGGCATTCGGCACAGATACGCAGTATTTT. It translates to CASRPAFGTDTQYF.

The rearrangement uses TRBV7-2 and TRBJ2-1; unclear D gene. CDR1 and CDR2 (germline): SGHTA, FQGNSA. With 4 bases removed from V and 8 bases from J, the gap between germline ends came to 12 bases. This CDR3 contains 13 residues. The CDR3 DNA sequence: TGTGCCAGCAGCTCCCTAGTTAGGCATGAGCAGTTCTTC. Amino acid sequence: CASSSLVRHEQFF.

CDR3 sequence reads: CASSAGQGHQPQHF. The CDR3 bases are TGTGCCAGCAGTGCGGGACAGGGACATCAGCCCCAGCATTTT. The J gene is TRBJ1-5, the V gene TRBV2, with 9 bases identical to TRBD1. This CDR3 has 14 amino acids. From germline, CDR1 is SNHLY and CDR2 FYNNEI. After removal of 4 bases from V and 5 bases from J, the junction contained 3 bases not matched to a gene.

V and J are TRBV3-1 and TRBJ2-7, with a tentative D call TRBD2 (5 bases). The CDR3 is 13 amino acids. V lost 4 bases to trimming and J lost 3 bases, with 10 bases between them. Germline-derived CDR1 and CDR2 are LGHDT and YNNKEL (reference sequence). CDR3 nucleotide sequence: TGTGCCAGCAGCCCGACCGACTACTACGAGCAGTACTTC. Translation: CASSPTDYYEQYF.

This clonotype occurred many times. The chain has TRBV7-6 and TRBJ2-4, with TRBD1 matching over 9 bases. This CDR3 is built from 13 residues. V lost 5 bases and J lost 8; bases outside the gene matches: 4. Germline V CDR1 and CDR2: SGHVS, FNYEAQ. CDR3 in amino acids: CASSPGQGYIQYF. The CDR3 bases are TGTGCCAGCAGCCCCGGACAGGGGTACATTCAGTACTTC.

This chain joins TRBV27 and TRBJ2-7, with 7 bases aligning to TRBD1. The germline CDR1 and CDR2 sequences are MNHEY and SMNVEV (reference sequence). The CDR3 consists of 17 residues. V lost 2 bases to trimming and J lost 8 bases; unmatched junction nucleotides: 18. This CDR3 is CASSLKPHAGGVTKQYV. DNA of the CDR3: TGTGCCAGCAGTTTAAAGCCCCACGCAGGGGGAGTTACGAAGCAGTACGTC.

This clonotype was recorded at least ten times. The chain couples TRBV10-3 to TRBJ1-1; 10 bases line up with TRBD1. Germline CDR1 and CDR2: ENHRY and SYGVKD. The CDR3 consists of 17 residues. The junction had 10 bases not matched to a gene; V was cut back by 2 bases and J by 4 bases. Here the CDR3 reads CAISEGTGATSSTEAFF. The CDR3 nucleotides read TGTGCCATCAGTGAGGGGACAGGGGCTACCTCCAGCACTGAAGCTTTCTTT.

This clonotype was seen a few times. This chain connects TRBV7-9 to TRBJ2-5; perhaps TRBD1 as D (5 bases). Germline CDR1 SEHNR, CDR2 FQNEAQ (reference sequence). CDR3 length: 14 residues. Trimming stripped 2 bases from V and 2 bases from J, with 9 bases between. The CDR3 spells CASSLFQGQETQYF. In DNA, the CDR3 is TGTGCCAGCAGCTTATTCCAGGGACAAGAGACCCAGTACTTC.

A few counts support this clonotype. The CDR3: CASSEYAGSPLHF. The CDR3 bases are TGTGCCAGCAGCGAATATGCGGGCTCACCCCTCCACTTT. The gene calls are TRBV7-2 and TRBJ1-6; D not certain. The V end was cut by 5 bases, the J end by 10 bases, with 12 bases between. Germline CDR1 reads SGHTA; CDR2 reads FQGNSA. The CDR3 contains 13 residues.

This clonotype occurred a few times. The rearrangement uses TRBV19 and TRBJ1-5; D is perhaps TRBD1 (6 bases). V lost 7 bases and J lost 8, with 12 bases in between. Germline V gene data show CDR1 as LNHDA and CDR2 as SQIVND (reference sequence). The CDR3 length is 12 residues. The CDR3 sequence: CASTDTGKPQHF. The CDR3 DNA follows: TGTGCCAGTACCGATACAGGGAAGCCCCAGCATTTT.

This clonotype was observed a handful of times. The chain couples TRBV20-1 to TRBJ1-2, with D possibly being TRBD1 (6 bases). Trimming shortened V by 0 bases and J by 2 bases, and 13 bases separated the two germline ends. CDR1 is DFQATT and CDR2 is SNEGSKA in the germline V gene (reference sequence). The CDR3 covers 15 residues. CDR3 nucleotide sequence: TGCAGTGCTAGAGATCGAGCAGGGGCAAACTATGGCTACACCTTC. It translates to CSARDRAGANYGYTF.